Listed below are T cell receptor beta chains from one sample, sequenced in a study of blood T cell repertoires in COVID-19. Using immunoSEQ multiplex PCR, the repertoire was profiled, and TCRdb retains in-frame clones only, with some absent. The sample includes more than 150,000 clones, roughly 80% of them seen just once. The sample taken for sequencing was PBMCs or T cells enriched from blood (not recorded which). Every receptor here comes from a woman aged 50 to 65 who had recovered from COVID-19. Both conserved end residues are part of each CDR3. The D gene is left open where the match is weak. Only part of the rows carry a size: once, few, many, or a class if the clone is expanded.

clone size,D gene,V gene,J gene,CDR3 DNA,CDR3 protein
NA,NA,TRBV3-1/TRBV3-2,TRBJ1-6,TGTGCCAGCAGCCAAGATAGGAGCCTGGGTAATTCACCCCTCCACTTT,CASSQDRSLGNSPLHF
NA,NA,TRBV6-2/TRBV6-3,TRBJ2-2,TGTGCCAGCAGCACTATAGGGATTGACAGGCTGTTTTTT,CASSTIGIDRLFF
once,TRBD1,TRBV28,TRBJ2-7,TGTGCCAGCAGTTCGACCACAGGGGGCTCCTACGAGCAGTACTTC,CASSSTTGGSYEQYF
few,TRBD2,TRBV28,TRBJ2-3,TGTGCCAGCAGCCAGAAGCGGGAGGGCCAGGATACGCAGTATTTT,CASSQKREGQDTQYF
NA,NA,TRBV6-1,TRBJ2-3,TGTGCCAGCAGTGAACAATACGGGATCAGCACAGATACGCAGTATTTT,CASSEQYGISTDTQYF
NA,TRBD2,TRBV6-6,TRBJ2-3,TGTGCCAGCAGTCTCGTAGCGGGAGATACGCAGTATTTT,CASSLVAGDTQYF
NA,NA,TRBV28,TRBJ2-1,TGTGCCAGCAGTCCCCCCAGGGTTCGAAACAATGAGCAGTTCTTC,CASSPPRVRNNEQFF
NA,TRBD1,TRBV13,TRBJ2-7,TGTGCCAGCAGCCCCCGGGACAGACGACTCTACGAGCAGTACTTC,CASSPRDRRLYEQYF
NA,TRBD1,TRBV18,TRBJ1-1,TGTGCCAGCTCCCCGAAAAGAATGACAGGGCCACATACTGAAGCTTTCTTT,CASSPKRMTGPHTEAFF
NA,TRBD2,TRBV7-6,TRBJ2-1,TGTGCCAGCAGCCCCAGCGGGAGCTCCTACAATGAGCAGTTCTTC,CASSPSGSSYNEQFF
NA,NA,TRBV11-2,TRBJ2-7,TGTGCCAGCAGCCCCGGCAGGGTACTTCCCTCCTACGAGCAGTACTTC,CASSPGRVLPSYEQYF